Presented here are 26 T cell receptor beta chains from one specimen sequenced in a study of cytomegalovirus exposure and HLA in healthy donors (dated by TCRdb to the late 2010s). Libraries were built with the immunoSEQ multiplex PCR assay. The multiplex PCR relied on a mix of 60 forward primers for TCR Vbeta segments and 13 reverse primers for TCR Jbeta segments. TCRdb retrieved this table from immuneACCESS and kept in-frame rearrangements only. Not all clones are present; in checked studies, unresolved V genes account for under half, and no reason is known for the remainder. Present in this sample are some 120,000 clones, roughly 83% of which were seen just once. 15% to 20% of the sample lies in the top ten. Sample: PBMCs. These receptors all come from a man aged 18 to 30 in good health and CMV-seropositive.

The DNA of the CDR3 is TGTGCCAGTAGTATCGCCCGGACAGGGGTTGTCGACCACTTT. This codes for CASSIARTGVVDHF. The rearrangement links TRBV19 to TRBJ1-6; 9 nucleotides match TRBD1. This CDR3 is 14 amino acids long. Looked up from germline, CDR1 is LNHDA and CDR2 is SQIVND (reference sequence). With 3 bases clipped from V and 18 bases from J, the junction kept 12 bases outside the gene matches.

This chain joins TRBV28 and TRBJ2-2; weak D call: TRBD1 (7 bases). This CDR3 is 17 amino acids long. The V end lost 8 bases, the J end lost 0 bases, and 19 bases lay between the germline ends. Germline CDR1 and CDR2: MDHEN and SYDVKM. In DNA form, the CDR3 reads TGTGCCAGCCTCTCCCTCAGGGGGGATGCGAACACCGGGGAGCTGTTTTTT. Translating it yields CASLSLRGDANTGELFF.

This clone has a handful of counts. This chain links TRBV9 with TRBJ1-1; tentatively, D is TRBD1 (5 bases). The CDR3 spans 16 residues. The V end was cut by 2 bases, the J end by 3 bases, with 17 bases between. CDR1 is SGDLS and CDR2 is YYNGEE in the germline V gene. This CDR3 is CASSVYVTGWDTEAFF. CDR3 DNA: TGTGCCAGCAGCGTGTATGTAACAGGTTGGGACACTGAAGCTTTCTTT.

The rearrangement links TRBV5-8 to TRBJ2-5, with 14 bases aligning to TRBD2. In germline, CDR1 is SGHTS, CDR2 YDEGEE. V shed 4 bases and J 0 bases; nucleotides not matched to a gene: 5. This CDR3 comprises 17 residues. The CDR3 reads CASSPTSGGAYQETQYF. CDR3 bases: TGTGCCAGCAGCCCGACTAGCGGGGGGGCTTACCAAGAGACCCAGTACTTC.

In this sample, this clone turned up a few times. J is TRBJ2-5 and V is TRBV19; 7 nucleotides align to TRBD1. CDR1 is LNHDA, CDR2 SQIVND, per germline (reference sequence). V trimming: 4 bases; J trimming: 5 bases; junction bases outside the gene matches: 13. The CDR3 has 16 residues. The CDR3 loop is CASSTGTASSWETQYF. The CDR3 nucleotides are TGTGCCAGTAGTACCGGGACAGCTAGTTCGTGGGAGACCCAGTACTTC.

The sample holds many counts of this clone. The rearrangement links TRBV6-4 to TRBJ2-3; the match to TRBD2 covers 12 bases. Germline V lookup: CDR1 MRHNA, CDR2 SNTAGT. The J segment lost 1 base and the V segment lost 4 bases, leaving 0 bases of the junction unmatched. The CDR3 has 15 residues. The CDR3 sequence: CASSGTSGGTDTQYF. CDR3 nucleotides: TGTGCCAGCAGTGGGACTAGCGGGGGCACAGATACGCAGTATTTT.

As DNA, the CDR3 is TGTGCCTGGAGTGGGGCGGGGGGGATTTGGGGGACCCAGTACTTC. Amino acids: CAWSGAGGIWGTQYF. The rearrangement uses TRBV30 and TRBJ2-5, with 9 nucleotides matching TRBD2. Germline V gene data show CDR1 as GTSNPN and CDR2 as SVGIG (reference sequence). This CDR3 is built from 15 residues. The V segment lost 1 base and the J segment 7 bases; nucleotides outside the gene matches: 10.

The rearrangement uses TRBV7-8 and TRBJ1-5; tentatively, D is TRBD1 (5 bases). Germline V gene sequence: CDR1 SGHVS, CDR2 FQNEAQ. The length of the CDR3 is 15 residues. The germline V and J ends were trimmed by 7 bases and 7 bases, with 20 bases remaining between them. In nucleotides, the CDR3 is TGTGCCAGCAACATACAAGGTGGGGCTGGGCAGCCCCAGCATTTT. Translating gives CASNIQGGAGQPQHF.

The rearrangement joins TRBV19 to TRBJ2-3; 10 bases line up with TRBD2. Trimming removed 5 bases from V and 6 bases from J; junction bases left unmatched: 5. Germline values: CDR1 LNHDA, CDR2 SQIVND (reference sequence). The CDR3 is 14 amino acids. The CDR3 sequence: CASSPAGGPDTQYF. CDR3 sequence (DNA): TGTGCCAGTAGTCCAGCGGGGGGGCCGGATACGCAGTATTTT.

V gene TRBV5-1 combines with J gene TRBJ1-1, with a tentative D call TRBD1 (5 bases). Germline V lookup: CDR1 SGHRS, CDR2 YFSETQ. The CDR3 is 17 amino acids. V lost 1 base, J lost 0 bases, and 16 bases lay in between. The CDR3 is CASSLYRLDSMNTEAFF. CDR3 nucleotide sequence: TGCGCCAGCAGCTTGTACCGCCTAGACAGTATGAACACTGAAGCTTTCTTT.

This CDR3 reads CASSPYRQGNTEAFF. The DNA of the CDR3 is TGTGCCAGCAGTCCGTATCGACAGGGGAACACTGAAGCTTTCTTT. This chain uses TRBV27 with TRBJ1-1, with 7 bases matching TRBD1. The junction had 7 bases not matched to a gene; V was cut back by 5 bases and J by 1 base. Germline V gene lookup returns CDR1 MNHEY and CDR2 SMNVEV (reference sequence). The CDR3 is 15 residues long.

J is TRBJ2-3 and V is TRBV5-1; D gene uncertain. Germline CDR1 reads SGHRS; CDR2 reads YFSETQ. The CDR3 extends over 16 amino acids. Trimming took 4 bases from V and 2 from J, leaving 17 bases between them. The CDR3, as DNA: TGCGCCAGCAGCCTATATGAGCGAGGAATCACAGATACGCAGTATTTT. It yields the protein CASSLYERGITDTQYF. The full variable domain, completed using reference TRBV5-1 and TRBJ2-3, is KAGVTQTPRYLIKTRGQQVTLSCSPISGHRSVSWYQQTPGQGLQFLFEYFSETQRNKGNFPGRFSGRQFSNSRSEMNVSTLELGDSALYLCASSLYERGITDTQYFGPGTRLTVL.

The V and J genes are TRBV6-1 and TRBJ1-3, with TRBD1 matching over 8 bases. The CDR3 covers 18 residues. Germline V gene lookup returns CDR1 MNHNS and CDR2 SASEGT. V lost 3 bases, J lost 4 bases, and 14 bases stayed unmatched. CDR3 sequence (DNA): TGTGCCAGCAGTGAGATAATATGGACAGGGCAGACGGGAAACACCATATATTTT. Translated: CASSEIIWTGQTGNTIYF.

The CDR3 bases are TGTGCCTGGAGCCCCCCCGGGACAGGGGGCGGTCAGCCCCAGCATTTT. Encoded protein: CAWSPPGTGGGQPQHF. V is TRBV30 and J is TRBJ1-5; the match to TRBD1 covers 12 bases. The CDR3 is 16 amino acids. Trimming removed 3 bases from V and 6 bases from J; junction bases left unmatched: 9. Germline V lookup: CDR1 GTSNPN, CDR2 SVGIG (reference sequence).

The chain combines TRBV6-5 with TRBJ1-2; TRBD1 aligns across 8 bases. Germline V lookup: CDR1 MNHEY, CDR2 SVGAGI. The length of the CDR3 is 14 residues. Unmatched junction bases numbered 4, after V lost 6 bases and J lost 1 base. This chain's CDR3 is CASRQQGGNYGYTF. CDR3 coding DNA: TGTGCCAGCAGGCAACAGGGGGGTAACTATGGCTACACCTTC.

The chain employs TRBV27 and TRBJ1-2; a possible D gene is TRBD1 (6 bases). Per the germline V gene, CDR1 is MNHEY and CDR2 is SMNVEV (reference sequence). Trimming stripped 3 bases from V and 5 bases from J, with 10 bases between. This CDR3 has 13 residues. The CDR3 region is CASSFSGHYGYTF. For the CDR3, the DNA is TGTGCCAGCAGTTTCTCGGGACATTATGGCTACACCTTC.

The CDR3 bases are TGTGCCAGCAGTTTAACCTGGGGGGGGAATCAGCCCCAGCATTTT. Residues: CASSLTWGGNQPQHF. V usage is TRBV6-5 and J usage is TRBJ1-5, with TRBD1 as a possible D gene (5 bases). With 4 bases removed from V and 4 bases from J, the gap between germline ends came to 14 bases. This CDR3 region has 15 residues. CDR1 is MNHEY, CDR2 SVGAGI, per germline.

The chain combines TRBV27 with TRBJ2-7; 8 bases match TRBD1. J lost 6 bases, V lost 7 bases, and 11 bases had no gene match. Per the germline V gene, CDR1 is MNHEY and CDR2 is SMNVEV (reference sequence). This CDR3 comprises 14 residues. CDR3 sequence: CASTLAGQGGEQYF. CDR3 coding DNA: TGTGCCAGCACCCTCGCCGGACAGGGAGGCGAGCAGTACTTC.

For the CDR3, the DNA is TGTGCCAGCAATTTGGGCGGAGGCCCAGATACGCAGTATTTT. It yields the protein CASNLGGGPDTQYF. The V gene is TRBV27, the J gene TRBJ2-3; D possibly corresponds to TRBD2 (5 bases). V lost 7 bases and J lost 4, with 15 bases in between. Germline lookup yields CDR1 MNHEY and CDR2 SMNVEV (reference sequence). This CDR3 is built from 14 residues.

This chain joins TRBV6-6 and TRBJ2-1; TRBD2 aligns across 14 bases. J was trimmed by 5 bases and V by 4 bases; bases with no gene match: 1. Germline CDR1 MNHNY, CDR2 SVGAGI (reference sequence). The CDR3 loop spans 15 amino acids. CDR3 DNA sequence: TGTGCCAGCAGTTGGGGACTAGCGGGGGACAATGAGCAGTTCTTC. It codes for CASSWGLAGDNEQFF.

The J gene is TRBJ2-3, the V gene TRBV18, with D perhaps TRBD2 (6 bases). Trimming shortened V by 1 base and J by 6 bases, and 17 bases separated the two germline ends. Looked up from germline, CDR1 is KGHSH and CDR2 is LQKENI. The CDR3 is 16 residues long. The CDR3 loop is CASSPLLIKRADTQYF. The CDR3 DNA reads as TGTGCCAGCTCACCACTTCTTATTAAGCGGGCGGATACGCAGTATTTT.

The rearrangement uses TRBV6-5 and TRBJ2-5, with D possibly matching TRBD1 (5 bases). There are 15 residues in the CDR3. The germline CDR1 and CDR2 sequences are MNHEY and SVGAGI. V lost 4 bases and J lost 5, with 17 bases in between. Written as DNA, the CDR3 is TGTGCCAGCAGTTCATCCGGACAACCCCAGGAGACCCAGTACTTC. Protein: CASSSSGQPQETQYF.

The chain carries TRBV5-1 and TRBJ1-1, with unresolved D. Germline V gives CDR1 SGHRS, CDR2 YFSETQ. Trimming shortened V by 0 bases and J by 2 bases, and 8 bases separated the two germline ends. This CDR3 is 14 amino acids long. CDR3 region: CASSLGPGNTEAFF. The CDR3 DNA reads TGCGCCAGCAGCTTGGGCCCGGGTAACACTGAAGCTTTCTTT. The variable domain in full, with the rest retrieved from reference TRBV5-1 and TRBJ1-1, is KAGVTQTPRYLIKTRGQQVTLSCSPISGHRSVSWYQQTPGQGLQFLFEYFSETQRNKGNFPGRFSGRQFSNSRSEMNVSTLELGDSALYLCASSLGPGNTEAFFGQGTRLTVV.

Regarding this clone: At one boundary the junction diverges from the germline segment, which might be a read error. The chain has TRBV7-9 and TRBJ2-7; 9 bases align to TRBD2. Germline CDR1 SEHNR, CDR2 FQNEAQ (reference sequence). The CDR3 contains 12 residues. The CDR3 protein is CSSGRGGLEQYF. DNA for the CDR3: TGTTCCAGTGGGCGGGGGGGGCTGGAGCAGTACTTC. The variable domain in full, with the rest retrieved from reference TRBV7-9 and TRBJ2-7, is DTGVSQNPRHKITKRGQNVTFRCDPISEHNRLYWYRQTLGQGPEFLTYFQNEAQLEKSRLLSDRFSAERPKGSFSTLEIQRTEQGDSAMYLCSSGRGGLEQYFGPGTRLTVT.

This clone came up once. The chain recombines TRBV6-1 with TRBJ1-2; D is uncertain. The CDR3 contains 14 residues. V lost 7 bases and J lost 0, with 12 bases in between. Germline values: CDR1 MNHNS, CDR2 SASEGT. CDR3 coding DNA: TGTGCCAGCATCAATCCGGGTTCTAACTATGGCTACACCTTC. Protein product: CASINPGSNYGYTF.

The chain recombines TRBV27 with TRBJ1-5; 7 positions agree with TRBD1. Per the germline V gene, CDR1 is MNHEY and CDR2 is SMNVEV (reference sequence). There are 14 residues in the CDR3. The V gene end was trimmed by 2 bases and the J gene end by 6 bases; junction bases not matched to a gene: 4. In DNA, the CDR3 is TGTGCCAGCAGTTTAGACAGGGAGGCTCAGCCCCAGCATTTT. Translating it yields CASSLDREAQPQHF.